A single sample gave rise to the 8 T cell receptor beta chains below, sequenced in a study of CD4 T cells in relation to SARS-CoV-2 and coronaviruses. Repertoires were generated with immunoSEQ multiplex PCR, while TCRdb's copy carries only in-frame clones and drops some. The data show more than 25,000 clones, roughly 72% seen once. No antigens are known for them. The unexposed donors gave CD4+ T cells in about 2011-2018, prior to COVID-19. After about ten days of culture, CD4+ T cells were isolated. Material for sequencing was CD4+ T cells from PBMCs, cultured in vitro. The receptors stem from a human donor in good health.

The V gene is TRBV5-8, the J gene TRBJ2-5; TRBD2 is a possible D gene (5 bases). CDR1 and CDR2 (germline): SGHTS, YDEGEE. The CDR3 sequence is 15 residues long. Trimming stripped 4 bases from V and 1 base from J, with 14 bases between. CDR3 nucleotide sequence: TGTGCCAGCAGCCCCTACGGACTGACCCAAGAGACCCAGTACTTC. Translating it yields CASSPYGLTQETQYF. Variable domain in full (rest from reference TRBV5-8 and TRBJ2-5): EAGVTQSPTHLIKTRGQQATLRCSPISGHTSVYWYQQALGLGLQFLLWYDEGEERNRGNFPPRFSGRQFPNYSSELNVNALELEDSALYLCASSPYGLTQETQYFGPGTRLLVL.

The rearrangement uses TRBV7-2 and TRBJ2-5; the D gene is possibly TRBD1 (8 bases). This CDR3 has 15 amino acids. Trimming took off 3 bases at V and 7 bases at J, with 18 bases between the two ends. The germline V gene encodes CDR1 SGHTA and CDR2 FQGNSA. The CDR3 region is CASSLGHTGGATQYF. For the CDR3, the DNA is TGTGCCAGCAGCTTGGGGCATACAGGGGGGGCGACCCAGTACTTC.

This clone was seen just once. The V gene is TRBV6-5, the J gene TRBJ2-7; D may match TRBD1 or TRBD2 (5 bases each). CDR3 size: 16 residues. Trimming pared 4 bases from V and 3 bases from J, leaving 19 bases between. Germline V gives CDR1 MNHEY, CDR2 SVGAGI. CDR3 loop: CASSSNAPGPRYEQYF. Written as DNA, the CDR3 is TGTGCCAGCAGTTCGAACGCGCCGGGACCACGCTACGAGCAGTACTTC.

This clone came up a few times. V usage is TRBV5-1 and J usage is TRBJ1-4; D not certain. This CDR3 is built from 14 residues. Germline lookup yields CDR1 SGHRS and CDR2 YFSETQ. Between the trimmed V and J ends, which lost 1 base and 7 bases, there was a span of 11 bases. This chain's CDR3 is CASSLPRYGEKLFF. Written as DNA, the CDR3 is TGCGCCAGCAGCTTGCCGAGGTATGGTGAAAAACTGTTTTTT.

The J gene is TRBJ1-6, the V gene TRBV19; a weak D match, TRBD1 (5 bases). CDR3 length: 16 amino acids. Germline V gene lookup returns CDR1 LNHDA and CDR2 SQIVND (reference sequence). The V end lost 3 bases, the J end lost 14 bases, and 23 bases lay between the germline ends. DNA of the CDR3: TGTGCCAGTAGTATGGGTGAGAGCGGGGCAGGACCGGCCCTCCACTTT. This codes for CASSMGESGAGPALHF.

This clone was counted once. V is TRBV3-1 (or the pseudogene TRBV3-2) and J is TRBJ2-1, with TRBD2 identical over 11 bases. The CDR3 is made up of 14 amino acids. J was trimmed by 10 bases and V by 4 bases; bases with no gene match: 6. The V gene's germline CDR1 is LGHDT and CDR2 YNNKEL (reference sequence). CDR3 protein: CASSPTSGVGEQFF. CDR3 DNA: TGTGCCAGCAGCCCGACTAGCGGGGTCGGGGAGCAGTTCTTC.

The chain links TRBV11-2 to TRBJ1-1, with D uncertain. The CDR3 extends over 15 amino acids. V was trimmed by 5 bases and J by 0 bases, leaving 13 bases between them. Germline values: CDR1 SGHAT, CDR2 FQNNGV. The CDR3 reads CASSPMTGMNTEAFF. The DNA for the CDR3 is TGTGCCAGCAGCCCGATGACGGGAATGAACACTGAAGCTTTCTTT.

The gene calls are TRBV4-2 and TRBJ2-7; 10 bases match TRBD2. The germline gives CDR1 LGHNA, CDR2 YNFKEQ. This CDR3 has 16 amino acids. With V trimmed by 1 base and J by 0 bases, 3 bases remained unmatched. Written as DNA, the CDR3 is TGTGCCAGCAGCCAAGCCCTAGCGGGGGCCTCCTACGAGCAGTACTTC. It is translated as CASSQALAGASYEQYF.